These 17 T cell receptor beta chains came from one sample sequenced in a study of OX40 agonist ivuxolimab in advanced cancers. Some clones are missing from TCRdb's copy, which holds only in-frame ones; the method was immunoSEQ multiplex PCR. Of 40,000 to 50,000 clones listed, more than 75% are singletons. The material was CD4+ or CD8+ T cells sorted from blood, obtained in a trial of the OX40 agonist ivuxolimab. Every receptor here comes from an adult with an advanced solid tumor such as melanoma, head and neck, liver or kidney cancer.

The CDR3 coding sequence is TGTGCCAGCAGCGCGGGACTAGCGGGCAGCACAGATACGCAGTATTTT. It is translated as CASSAGLAGSTDTQYF. The chain joins TRBV9 to TRBJ2-3; 12 bases match TRBD2. Per the germline V gene, CDR1 is SGDLS and CDR2 is YYNGEE. Trimming took 3 bases from V and 0 from J; bases not matched to a gene: 2. The CDR3 is 16 residues long.

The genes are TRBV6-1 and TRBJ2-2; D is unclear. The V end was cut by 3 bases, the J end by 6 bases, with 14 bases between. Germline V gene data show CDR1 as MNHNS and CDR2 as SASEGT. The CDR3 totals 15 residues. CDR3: CASSDLSRAAGELFF. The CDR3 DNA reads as TGTGCCAGCAGTGACCTGTCTAGAGCCGCCGGGGAGCTGTTTTTT.

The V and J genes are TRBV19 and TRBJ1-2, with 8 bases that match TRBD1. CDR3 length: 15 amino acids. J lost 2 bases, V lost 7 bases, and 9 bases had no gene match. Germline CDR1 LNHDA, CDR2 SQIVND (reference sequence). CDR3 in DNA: TGTGCCAGTATTCGGACAGGGCGCGGAAACTATGGCTACACCTTC. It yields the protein CASIRTGRGNYGYTF.

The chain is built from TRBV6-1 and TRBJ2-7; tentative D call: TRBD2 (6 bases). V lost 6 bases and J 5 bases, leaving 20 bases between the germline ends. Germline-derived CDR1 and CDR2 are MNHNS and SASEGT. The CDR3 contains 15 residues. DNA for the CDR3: TGTGCCAGCAGCCACCATGGGACTGTAGGGAACGAGCAGTACTTC. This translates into CASSHHGTVGNEQYF.

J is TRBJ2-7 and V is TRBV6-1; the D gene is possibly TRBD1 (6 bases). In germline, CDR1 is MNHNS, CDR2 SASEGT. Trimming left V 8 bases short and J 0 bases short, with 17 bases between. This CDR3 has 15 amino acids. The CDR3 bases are TGTGCCAGCTCCTCGAAGGGGGAAGGCTCCTACGAGCAGTACTTC. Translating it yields CASSSKGEGSYEQYF.

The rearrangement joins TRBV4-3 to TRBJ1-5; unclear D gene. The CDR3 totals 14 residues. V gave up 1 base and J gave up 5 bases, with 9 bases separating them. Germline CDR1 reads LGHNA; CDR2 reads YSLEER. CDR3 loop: CASSQVSKDQPQHF. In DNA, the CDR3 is TGCGCCAGCAGCCAAGTAAGTAAGGATCAGCCCCAGCATTTT.

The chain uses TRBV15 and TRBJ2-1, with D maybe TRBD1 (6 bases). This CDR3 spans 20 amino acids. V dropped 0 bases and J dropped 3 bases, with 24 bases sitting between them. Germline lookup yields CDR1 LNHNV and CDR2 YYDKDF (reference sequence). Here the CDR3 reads CATSRDPLRWSGQYYNEQFF. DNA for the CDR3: TGTGCCACCAGCAGAGATCCCCTCAGGTGGAGCGGACAGTACTACAATGAGCAGTTCTTC.

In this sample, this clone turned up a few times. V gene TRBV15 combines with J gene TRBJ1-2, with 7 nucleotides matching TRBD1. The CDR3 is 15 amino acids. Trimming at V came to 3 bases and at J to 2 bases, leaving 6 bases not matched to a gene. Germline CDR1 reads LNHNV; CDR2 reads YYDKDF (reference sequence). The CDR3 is CATSSEQGHNYGYTF. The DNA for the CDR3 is TGTGCCACCAGCAGTGAACAGGGGCACAACTATGGCTACACCTTC.

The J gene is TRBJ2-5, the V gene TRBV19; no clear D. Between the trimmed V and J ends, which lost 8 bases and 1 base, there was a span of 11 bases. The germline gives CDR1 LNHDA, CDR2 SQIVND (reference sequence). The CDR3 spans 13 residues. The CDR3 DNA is TGTGCCAGTCCCGAAAGGGTCCAAGAGACCCAGTACTTC. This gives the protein CASPERVQETQYF.

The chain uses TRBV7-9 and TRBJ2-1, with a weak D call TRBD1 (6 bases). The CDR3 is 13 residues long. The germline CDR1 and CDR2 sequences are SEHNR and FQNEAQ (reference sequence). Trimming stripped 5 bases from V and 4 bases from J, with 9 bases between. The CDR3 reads CASSQGSYNEQFF. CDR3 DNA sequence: TGTGCCAGCAGCCAGGGGAGTTACAATGAGCAGTTCTTC.

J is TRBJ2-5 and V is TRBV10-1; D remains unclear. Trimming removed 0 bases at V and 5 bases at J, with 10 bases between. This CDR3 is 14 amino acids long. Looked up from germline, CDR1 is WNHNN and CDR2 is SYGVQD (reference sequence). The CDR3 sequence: CASSESEGRETQYF. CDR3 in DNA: TGCGCCAGCAGTGAGTCGGAAGGGCGGGAGACCCAGTACTTC.

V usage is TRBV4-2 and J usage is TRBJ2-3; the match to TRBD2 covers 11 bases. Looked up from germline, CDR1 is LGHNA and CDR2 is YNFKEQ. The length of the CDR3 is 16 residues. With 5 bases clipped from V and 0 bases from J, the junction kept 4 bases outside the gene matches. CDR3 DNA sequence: TGTGCCAGCAGCTCATGGACTAGCGGGAGCACAGATACGCAGTATTTT. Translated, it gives CASSSWTSGSTDTQYF.

CDR3 nucleotides: TGTGCCATCAGTGAGTCGACAAGCGGGGGTCCGGATGAGCAGTTCTTC. Protein: CAISESTSGGPDEQFF. V and J are TRBV10-3 and TRBJ2-1, with 8 bases fitting TRBD2. Losses at the gene ends were 0 bases for V and 8 bases for J; bases not matched to a gene: 9. Germline values: CDR1 ENHRY, CDR2 SYGVKD. The CDR3 extends over 16 amino acids.

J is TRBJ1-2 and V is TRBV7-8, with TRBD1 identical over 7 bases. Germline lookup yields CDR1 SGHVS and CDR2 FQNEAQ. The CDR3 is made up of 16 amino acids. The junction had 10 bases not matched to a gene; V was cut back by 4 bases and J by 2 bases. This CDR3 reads CASSSFTRDSNYGYTF. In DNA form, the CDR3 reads TGTGCCAGCAGCTCTTTCACAAGGGACAGCAACTATGGCTACACCTTC. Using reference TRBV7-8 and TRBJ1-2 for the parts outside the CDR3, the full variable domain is GAGVSQSPRYKVAKRGQDVALRCDPISGHVSLFWYQQALGQGPEFLTYFQNEAQLDKSGLPSDRFFAERPEGSVSTLKIQRTQQEDSAVYLCASSSFTRDSNYGYTFGSGTRLTVV.

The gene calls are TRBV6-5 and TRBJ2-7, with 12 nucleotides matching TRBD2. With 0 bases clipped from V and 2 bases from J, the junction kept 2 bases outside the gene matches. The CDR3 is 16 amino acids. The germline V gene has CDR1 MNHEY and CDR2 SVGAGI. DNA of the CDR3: TGTGCCAGCAGTTACTCAGGACTAGCGGGAACCTACGAGCAGTACTTC. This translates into CASSYSGLAGTYEQYF.

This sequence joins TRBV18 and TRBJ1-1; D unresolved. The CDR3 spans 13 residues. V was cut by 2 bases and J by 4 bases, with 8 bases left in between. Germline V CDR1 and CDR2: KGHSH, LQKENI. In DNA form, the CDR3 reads TGTGCCAGCTCACCAGACCGCGGCACTGAAGCTTTCTTT. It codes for CASSPDRGTEAFF.

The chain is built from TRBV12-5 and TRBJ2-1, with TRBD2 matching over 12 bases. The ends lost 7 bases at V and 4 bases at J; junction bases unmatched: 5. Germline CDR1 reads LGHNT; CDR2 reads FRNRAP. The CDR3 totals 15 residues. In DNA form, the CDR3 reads TGTGCTAGTGCCATAGGACTAGCGGGATACAATGAGCAGTTCTTC. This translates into CASAIGLAGYNEQFF.